Each of the 12 T cell receptor beta chains below was sequenced from the same sample in a study of T cells in Graves' hyperthyroidism and ophthalmopathy. Amplification targeted TCR beta CDR3 regions from RNA transcripts. The HTBI primer set was used in a first-round RT-PCR of the TCR CDR3. MiXCR, applied by TCRdb to the multiplex PCR reads, yields one record per CDR3 protein. The table shows 600,000 or so distinct CDR3 sequences, with 13% to 15% occurring only once. Source material: blood. These receptors all stem from a woman aged 18-29 years with Graves' ophthalmopathy.

With regard to this clonotype: A clone one base away is much larger, so this may be a read error. The chain is built from TRBV30 and TRBJ1-1, with 7 bases that match TRBD1. V trimming: 5 bases; J trimming: 11 bases; junction bases outside the gene matches: 14. There are 13 residues in the CDR3. Germline CDR1 is GTSNPN and CDR2 is SVGIG (reference sequence). CDR3 sequence (DNA): TGTGCCTGGGGGAAACAAGCTTCAGGGGGGGCTTTCTTT. It specifies CAWGKQASGGAFF.

Only a few counts were recorded for this clonotype. The rearrangement uses TRBV6-5 and TRBJ1-1; the D is unclear. Per the germline V gene, CDR1 is MNHEY and CDR2 is SVGAGI. The V end was cut by 0 bases, the J end by 0 bases, with 23 bases between. The CDR3 totals 20 residues. CDR3 protein: CASSYSRPWARLYLNTEAFF. The CDR3 nucleotides are TGTGCCAGCAGTTACTCGAGGCCGTGGGCACGCCTTTACCTGAACACTGAAGCTTTCTTT.

There are many counts of this clonotype. V usage is TRBV2 and J usage is TRBJ1-5; 11 bases map to TRBD1. There are 17 residues in the CDR3. The germline gives CDR1 SNHLY, CDR2 FYNNEI. The V and J ends lost 6 bases and 7 bases, in that order; junction bases with no gene match: 14. This CDR3 reads CASSPLGQGARGQPQHF. CDR3 DNA sequence: TGTGCCAGCAGCCCTCTCGGACAGGGGGCGCGCGGACAGCCCCAGCATTTT.

This clonotype was counted only a few times. The genes are TRBV24-1 and TRBJ2-1; 10 nucleotides align to TRBD1. With 1 base clipped from V and 4 bases from J, the junction kept 3 bases outside the gene matches. This CDR3 spans 16 amino acids. Germline V lookup: CDR1 KGHDR, CDR2 SFDVKD. CDR3 sequence (DNA): TGTGCCACCAGTGATTTTGGGACAGGGGTATACAATGAGCAGTTCTTC. Residues: CATSDFGTGVYNEQFF.

This clonotype was counted between two and nine times. V gene TRBV10-3 combines with J gene TRBJ2-3; possibly TRBD2 for D (6 bases). Germline lookup yields CDR1 ENHRY and CDR2 SYGVKD. Deletions cut 5 bases from V and 2 bases from J, with 11 bases between. CDR3 length equals 14 residues. CDR3 sequence reads: CAISRDSNTDTQYF. The CDR3 DNA follows: TGTGCCATCAGTCGGGACTCAAACACAGATACGCAGTATTTT.

DNA of the CDR3: TGTGCCAGCAGCCGTAGCGCGAAAGAGACCCAGTACTTC. Translation gives CASSRSAKETQYF. This chain joins TRBV7-9 and TRBJ2-5, with a tentative D call TRBD2 (5 bases). Germline CDR1 and CDR2: SEHNR and FQNEAQ (reference sequence). The CDR3 spans 13 residues. V dropped 5 bases and J dropped 3 bases, with 10 bases sitting between them. The whole variable domain, filled in from reference TRBV7-9 and TRBJ2-5, reads DTGVSQNPRHKITKRGQNVTFRCDPISEHNRLYWYRQTLGQGPEFLTYFQNEAQLEKSRLLSDRFSAERPKGSFSTLEIQRTEQGDSAMYLCASSRSAKETQYFGPGTRLLVL.

This chain uses TRBV19 with TRBJ2-2, with D uncertain. Deletions cut 5 bases from V and 2 bases from J, with 9 bases between. The germline V gene has CDR1 LNHDA and CDR2 SQIVND (reference sequence). The CDR3 sequence is 14 residues long. CDR3 loop: CASSGQVNTGELFF. As DNA, the CDR3 is TGTGCCAGTAGTGGGCAGGTTAACACCGGGGAGCTGTTTTTT.

This clonotype appeared many times. This rearrangement joins TRBV7-9 to TRBJ2-5; 7 bases line up with TRBD1. The V gene's germline CDR1 is SEHNR and CDR2 FQNEAQ (reference sequence). This CDR3 is built from 16 residues. The V and J ends lost 4 bases and 2 bases, in that order; junction bases with no gene match: 10. This CDR3 is CASSSSGTATQETQYF. DNA of the CDR3: TGTGCCAGCAGCTCATCCGGGACAGCTACGCAAGAGACCCAGTACTTC.

The chain joins TRBV4-2 to TRBJ2-5; TRBD1 matches at 11 bases. Germline V gives CDR1 LGHNA, CDR2 YNFKEQ. This CDR3 is 17 amino acids long. V trimming: 4 bases; J trimming: 5 bases; junction bases outside the gene matches: 12. CDR3 amino acids: CASSPGQGAEVGETQYF. The CDR3 nucleotides read TGTGCCAGCAGCCCTGGACAGGGGGCTGAGGTTGGGGAGACCCAGTACTTC.

This clonotype was found many times. The chain couples TRBV19 to TRBJ2-5; TRBD2 matches at 8 bases. Germline CDR1 and CDR2: LNHDA and SQIVND (reference sequence). J was trimmed by 3 bases and V by 4 bases; bases with no gene match: 1. The CDR3 length is 13 residues. The CDR3 DNA sequence: TGTGCCAGTAGTACGGGACTAGAAGAGACCCAGTACTTC. This encodes CASSTGLEETQYF.

As to this clonotype: It may be a read error: a sequence one base away is much more abundant. This chain uses TRBV11-2 with TRBJ1-3; 8 positions agree with TRBD1. Germline CDR1 reads SGHAT; CDR2 reads FQNNGV. The CDR3 spans 15 residues. Losses at the gene ends were 7 bases for V and 2 bases for J; bases not matched to a gene: 7. CDR3 loop: CASTPWTGPGNTIYF. The CDR3 coding sequence is TGTGCCAGCACTCCTTGGACAGGGCCTGGAAACACCATATATTTT.

The chain employs TRBV5-8 and TRBJ2-3, with D maybe TRBD1 (6 bases). Trimming took off 4 bases at V and 3 bases at J, with 9 bases between the two ends. Germline loops: CDR1 SGHTS, CDR2 YDEGEE. The CDR3 sequence is 13 residues long. The CDR3 coding sequence is TGTGCCAGCAGCCCAGGACAGACAGATACGCAGTATTTT. The encoded protein is CASSPGQTDTQYF.